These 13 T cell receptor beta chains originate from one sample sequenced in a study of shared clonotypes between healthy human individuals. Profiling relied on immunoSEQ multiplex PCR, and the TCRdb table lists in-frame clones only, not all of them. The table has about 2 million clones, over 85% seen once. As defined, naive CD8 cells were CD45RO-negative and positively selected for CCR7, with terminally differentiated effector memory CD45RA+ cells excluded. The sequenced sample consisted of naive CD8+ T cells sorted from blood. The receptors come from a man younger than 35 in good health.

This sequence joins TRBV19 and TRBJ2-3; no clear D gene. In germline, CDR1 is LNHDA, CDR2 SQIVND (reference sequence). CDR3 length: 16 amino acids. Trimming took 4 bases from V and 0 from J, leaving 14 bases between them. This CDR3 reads CASSTQTEISTDTQYF. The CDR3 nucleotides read TGTGCCAGTAGTACCCAAACAGAGATTAGCACAGATACGCAGTATTTT.

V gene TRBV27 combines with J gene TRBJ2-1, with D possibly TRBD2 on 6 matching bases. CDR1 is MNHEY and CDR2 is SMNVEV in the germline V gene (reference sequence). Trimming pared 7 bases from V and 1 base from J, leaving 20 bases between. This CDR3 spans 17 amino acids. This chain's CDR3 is CASKPPPGRGSYNEQFF. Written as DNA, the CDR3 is TGTGCCAGCAAACCTCCTCCGGGGCGGGGATCCTACAATGAGCAGTTCTTC.

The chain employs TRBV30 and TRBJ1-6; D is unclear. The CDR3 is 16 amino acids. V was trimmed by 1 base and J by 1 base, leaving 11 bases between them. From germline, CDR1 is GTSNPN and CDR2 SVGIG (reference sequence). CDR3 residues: CAWSDEEGSYNSPLHF. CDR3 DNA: TGTGCCTGGAGTGACGAGGAAGGGTCCTATAATTCACCCCTCCACTTT.

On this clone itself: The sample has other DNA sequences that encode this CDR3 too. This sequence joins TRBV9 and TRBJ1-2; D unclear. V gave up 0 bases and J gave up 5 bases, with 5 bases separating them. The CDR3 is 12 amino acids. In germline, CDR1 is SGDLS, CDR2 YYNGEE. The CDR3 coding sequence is TGTGCCAGCAGCGTAGGAGGTTATGGCTACACCTTC. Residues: CASSVGGYGYTF.

The CDR3 loop reads CASSLGPKGADTQYF. CDR3 sequence (DNA): TGTGCCAGCAGCTTAGGCCCGAAAGGGGCAGATACGCAGTATTTT. The rearrangement links TRBV11-2 to TRBJ2-3; possible D gene TRBD1, 5 bases. V was pared by 1 base and J by 4 bases, with 12 bases between. Germline values: CDR1 SGHAT, CDR2 FQNNGV. The CDR3 runs 15 residues.

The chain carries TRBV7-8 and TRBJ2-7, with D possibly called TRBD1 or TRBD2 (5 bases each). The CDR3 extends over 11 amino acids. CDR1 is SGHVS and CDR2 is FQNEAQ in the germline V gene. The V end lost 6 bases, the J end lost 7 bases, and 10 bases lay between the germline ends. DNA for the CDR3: TGTGCCAGCAGTCCCGGGACGGAGCAGTACTTC. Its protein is CASSPGTEQYF.

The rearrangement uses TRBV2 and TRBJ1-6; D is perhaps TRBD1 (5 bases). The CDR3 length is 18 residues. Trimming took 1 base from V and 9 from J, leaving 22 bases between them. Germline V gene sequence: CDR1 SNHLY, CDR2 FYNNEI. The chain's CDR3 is CASSEGVAGPDSGSPLHF. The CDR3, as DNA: TGTGCCAGCAGTGAAGGGGTGGCAGGGCCTGACTCAGGTTCACCCCTCCACTTT. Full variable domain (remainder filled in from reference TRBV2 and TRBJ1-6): EPEVTQTPSHQVTQMGQEVILRCVPISNHLYFYWYRQILGQKVEFLVSFYNNEISEKSEIFDDQFSVERPDGSNFTLKIRSTKLEDSAMYFCASSEGVAGPDSGSPLHFGNGTRLTVT.

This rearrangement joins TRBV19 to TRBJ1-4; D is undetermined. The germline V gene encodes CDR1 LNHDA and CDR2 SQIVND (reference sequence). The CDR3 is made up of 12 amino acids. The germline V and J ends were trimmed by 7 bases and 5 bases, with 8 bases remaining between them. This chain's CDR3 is CASNGLNEKLFF. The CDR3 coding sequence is TGTGCCAGTAATGGGCTGAATGAAAAACTGTTTTTT. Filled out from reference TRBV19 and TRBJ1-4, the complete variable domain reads DGGITQSPKYLFRKEGQNVTLSCEQNLNHDAMYWYRQDPGQGLRLIYYSQIVNDFQKGDIAEGYSVSREKKESFPLTVTSAQKNPTAFYLCASNGLNEKLFFGSGTQLSVL.

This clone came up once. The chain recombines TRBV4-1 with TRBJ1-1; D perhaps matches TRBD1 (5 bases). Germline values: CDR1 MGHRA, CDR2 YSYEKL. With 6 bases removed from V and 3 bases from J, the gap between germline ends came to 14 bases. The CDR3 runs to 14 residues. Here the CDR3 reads CASSLQVADTEAFF. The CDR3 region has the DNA TGCGCCAGCAGTTTACAGGTAGCGGACACTGAAGCTTTCTTT.

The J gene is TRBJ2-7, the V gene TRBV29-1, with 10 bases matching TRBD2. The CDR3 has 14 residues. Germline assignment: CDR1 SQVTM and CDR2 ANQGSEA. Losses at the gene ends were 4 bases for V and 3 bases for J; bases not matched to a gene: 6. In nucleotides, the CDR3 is TGCAGCGTTGTAGGACTAGCGGACTTCTACGAGCAGTACTTC. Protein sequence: CSVVGLADFYEQYF.

The DNA for the CDR3 is TGTGCCAGCAGGTGGGGGACAGGGCCCTACAATGAGCAGTTCTTC. Its protein is CASRWGTGPYNEQFF. The J gene is TRBJ2-1, the V gene TRBV5-6, with 9 bases that match TRBD1. CDR1 and CDR2 from the germline V gene are SGHDT and YYEEEE. The CDR3 covers 15 residues. J was trimmed by 2 bases and V by 5 bases; bases with no gene match: 5.

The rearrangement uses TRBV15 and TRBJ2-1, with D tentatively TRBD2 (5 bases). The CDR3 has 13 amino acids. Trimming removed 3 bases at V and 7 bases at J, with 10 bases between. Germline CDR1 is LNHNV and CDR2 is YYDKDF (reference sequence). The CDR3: CATSSGVGNEQFF. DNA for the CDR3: TGTGCCACCAGCAGCGGGGTGGGAAATGAGCAGTTCTTC. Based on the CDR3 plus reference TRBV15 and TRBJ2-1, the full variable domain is DAMVIQNPRYQVTQFGKPVTLSCSQTLNHNVMYWYQQKSSQAPKLLFHYYDKDFNNEADTPDNFQSRRPNTSFCFLDIRSPGLGDTAMYLCATSSGVGNEQFFGPGTRLTVL.

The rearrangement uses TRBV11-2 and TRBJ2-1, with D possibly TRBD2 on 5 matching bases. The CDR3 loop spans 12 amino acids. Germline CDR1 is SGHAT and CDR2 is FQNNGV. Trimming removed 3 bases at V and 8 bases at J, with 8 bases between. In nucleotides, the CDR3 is TGTGCCAGCAGCTTGGACTCCGATGAGCAGTTCTTC. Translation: CASSLDSDEQFF. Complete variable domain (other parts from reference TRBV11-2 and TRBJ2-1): EAGVAQSPRYKIIEKRQSVAFWCNPISGHATLYWYQQILGQGPKLLIQFQNNGVVDDSQLPKDRFSAERLKGVDSTLKIQPAKLEDSAVYLCASSLDSDEQFFGPGTRLTVL.